This TCR beta chain was observed in a study of cytomegalovirus exposure and HLA in healthy donors. Broader study findings: Cytomegalovirus-associated status was assigned to 150 or so TCR beta chains. Reports described diagnosis of cytomegalovirus status by the classifier as highly specific and sensitive.

CDR1 is SGDLS, CDR2 YYNGEE, per germline. The CDR3 totals 14 residues. V dropped 0 bases and J dropped 2 bases, with 9 bases sitting between them. 13 Jbeta primers and 60 Vbeta primers were used for the PCR. Per the study methods: Some 80 million unique TCR beta chains, 9 million to 14 million shared, were counted in a later analysis. Repertoires were generated with immunoSEQ multiplex PCR, while TCRdb's copy carries only in-frame clones and drops some. V and J calls and clone size are those listed in that table; D and trimming were worked out from the DNA. The data show tens of thousands of clones, approximately 80% seen once. As for this clone: Its antigen remains unknown. At the DNA level, this CDR3 is encoded by other sequences in the same sample as well.

The chain carries TRBV9 and TRBJ2-7, with D perhaps matching TRBD2 (6 bases). The sequenced material came from PBMCs. This TCR came from a female donor in good health and CMV-seronegative. CDR3 residues: CASSVEEGPYEQYF. The CDR3 DNA reads as TGTGCCAGCAGCGTAGAGGAGGGGCCCTACGAGCAGTACTTC. Complete variable domain (other parts from reference TRBV9 and TRBJ2-7): DSGVTQTPKHLITATGQRVTLRCSPRSGDLSVYWYQQSLDQGLQFLIQYYNGEERAKGNILERFSAQQFPDLHSELNLSSLELGDSALYFCASSVEEGPYEQYFGPGTRLTVT.